The 3 T cell receptor beta chains given below trace back to one sample, sequenced in a study of blood T cell repertoires in COVID-19. The repertoire was sequenced with immunoSEQ multiplex PCR; TCRdb's copy has only in-frame clones and lacks some. Among about 110,000 clones listed, roughly 80% were seen once. The specimen was peripheral blood. The receptors here all came from a woman aged 60-75 years with acute or convalescent COVID-19.

This sequence joins TRBV2 and TRBJ1-5, with D unresolved. CDR1 SNHLY and CDR2 FYNNEI come from the germline V gene. Trimming cost V 2 bases and J 5 bases, with 13 bases left between them. This CDR3 comprises 15 residues. The CDR3 is CASSERGLDDQPQHF. CDR3 coding DNA: TGTGCCAGCAGTGAAAGAGGGCTGGACGATCAGCCCCAGCATTTT.

The chain joins TRBV18 to TRBJ2-3; D gene ambiguous. The germline V gene encodes CDR1 KGHSH and CDR2 LQKENI. The CDR3 extends over 14 amino acids. Trimming pared 2 bases from V and 1 base from J, leaving 7 bases between. In nucleotides, the CDR3 is TGTGCCAGCTCACCAACAATCCGCACAGATACGCAGTATTTT. This gives the protein CASSPTIRTDTQYF.

The J gene is TRBJ1-2, the V gene TRBV9, with 8 bases matching TRBD1. The J segment lost 5 bases and the V segment lost 6 bases, leaving 12 bases of the junction unmatched. In germline, CDR1 is SGDLS, CDR2 YYNGEE. This CDR3 has 15 amino acids. The DNA for the CDR3 is TGTGCCAGCAACTTTGGGACAGGTCTTTGGTATGGCTACACCTTC. Encoded protein: CASNFGTGLWYGYTF. The full variable domain, its missing parts supplied by reference TRBV9 and TRBJ1-2, is DSGVTQTPKHLITATGQRVTLRCSPRSGDLSVYWYQQSLDQGLQFLIQYYNGEERAKGNILERFSAQQFPDLHSELNLSSLELGDSALYFCASNFGTGLWYGYTFGSGTRLTVV.